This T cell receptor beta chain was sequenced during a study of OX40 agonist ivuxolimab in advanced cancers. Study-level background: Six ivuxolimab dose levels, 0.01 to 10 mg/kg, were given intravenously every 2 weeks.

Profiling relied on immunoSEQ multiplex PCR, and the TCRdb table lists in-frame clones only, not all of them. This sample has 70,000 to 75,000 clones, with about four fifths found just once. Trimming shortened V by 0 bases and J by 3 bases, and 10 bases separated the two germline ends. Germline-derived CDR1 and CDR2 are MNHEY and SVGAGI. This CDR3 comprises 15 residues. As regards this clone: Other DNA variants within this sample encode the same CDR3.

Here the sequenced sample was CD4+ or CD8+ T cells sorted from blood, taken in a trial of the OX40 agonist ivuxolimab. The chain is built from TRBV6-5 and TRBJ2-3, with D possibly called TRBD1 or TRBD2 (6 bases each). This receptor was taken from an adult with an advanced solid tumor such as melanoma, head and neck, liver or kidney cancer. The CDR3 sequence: CASSYSGGRTDTQYF. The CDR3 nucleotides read TGTGCCAGCAGTTACTCGGGGGGCCGAACAGATACGCAGTATTTT.